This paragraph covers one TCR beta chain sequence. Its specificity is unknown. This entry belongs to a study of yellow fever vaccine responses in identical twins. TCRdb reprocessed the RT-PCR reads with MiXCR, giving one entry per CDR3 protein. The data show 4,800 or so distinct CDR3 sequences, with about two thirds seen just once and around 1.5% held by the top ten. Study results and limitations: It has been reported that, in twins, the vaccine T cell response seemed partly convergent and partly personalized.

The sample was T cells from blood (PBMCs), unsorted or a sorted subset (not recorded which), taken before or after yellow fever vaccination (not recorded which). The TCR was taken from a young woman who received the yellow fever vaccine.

The CDR3 DNA follows: TGTGCCAGCAGCTCAACCGGGACGGTCCCTTCCGAGCAGTACTTC. Its translation: CASSSTGTVPSEQYF. V usage is TRBV11-3 and J usage is TRBJ2-7; D may correspond to TRBD1 or TRBD2 (5 bases each). The CDR3 length is 15 residues. In germline, CDR1 is SGHNT, CDR2 YENEEA. Trimming pared 4 bases from V and 6 bases from J, leaving 19 bases between.